The next 30 T cell receptor beta chains were all read from a single sample in a study of response to subunit inactivated influenza vaccine. Via MiXCR, TCRdb re-called the RT-PCR reads, giving one row per CDR3 protein. Here the sample spans roughly 500,000 distinct CDR3 sequences, approximately 17% being singletons. This sample comprised CD4+ T cells sorted from PBMCs, obtained less than 30 months after vaccination. The origin of the receptors is a man between 50 and 75 years old who received an inactivated influenza vaccine.

V gene TRBV7-9 combines with J gene TRBJ2-3; D could derive from TRBD1 or TRBD2 (5 bases each). Looked up from germline, CDR1 is SEHNR and CDR2 is FQNEAQ (reference sequence). The CDR3 sequence is 14 residues long. Trimming pared 5 bases from V and 1 base from J, leaving 10 bases between. The CDR3 reads CASSTMGGTDTQYF. Written as DNA, the CDR3 is TGTGCCAGCAGCACCATGGGGGGCACAGATACGCAGTATTTT.

This clonotype was counted between two and nine times. The chain uses TRBV4-2 and TRBJ1-5, with 9 nucleotides matching TRBD1. The CDR3 loop spans 14 amino acids. CDR1 is LGHNA, CDR2 YNFKEQ, per germline. J gave up 5 bases and V 4 bases, and 3 bases lay outside the gene matches. The chain's CDR3 is CASSRDREDQPQHF. As DNA, the CDR3 is TGTGCCAGCAGCCGGGACAGGGAAGATCAGCCCCAGCATTTT.

This clonotype was counted a few times. This chain links TRBV20-1 with TRBJ2-2; D is possibly TRBD2 (6 bases). Per the germline V gene, CDR1 is DFQATT and CDR2 is SNEGSKA (reference sequence). The V end lost 4 bases, the J end lost 1 base, and 10 bases lay between the germline ends. The CDR3 consists of 14 residues. The CDR3 nucleotides read TGCAGTGCTAAAGGCGGGGTGAACACCGGGGAGCTGTTTTTT. Amino acids: CSAKGGVNTGELFF.

V usage is TRBV11-2 and J usage is TRBJ2-3; 11 positions match TRBD2. There are 18 residues in the CDR3. V lost 1 base and J lost 0; bases outside the gene matches: 6. Germline V lookup: CDR1 SGHAT, CDR2 FQNNGV. The CDR3 coding sequence is TGTGCCAGCAGCTTAGTAATAGCGGGGGGGTTAAGCACAGATACGCAGTATTTT. Its protein is CASSLVIAGGLSTDTQYF. Filled out from reference TRBV11-2 and TRBJ2-3, the complete variable domain reads EAGVAQSPRYKIIEKRQSVAFWCNPISGHATLYWYQQILGQGPKLLIQFQNNGVVDDSQLPKDRFSAERLKGVDSTLKIQPAKLEDSAVYLCASSLVIAGGLSTDTQYFGPGTRLTVL.

The chain carries TRBV18 and TRBJ2-2; possibly TRBD2 for D (6 bases). The CDR3 has 14 residues. Trimming took off 2 bases at V and 5 bases at J, with 9 bases between the two ends. CDR1 and CDR2 (germline): KGHSH, LQKENI. CDR3 sequence: CASSPRDSTGELFF. The DNA for the CDR3 is TGTGCCAGCTCACCAAGGGACTCAACCGGGGAGCTGTTTTTT.

The chain is built from TRBV5-1 and TRBJ2-7; D is possibly TRBD2 (6 bases). The CDR3 runs 13 residues. Germline V gene data show CDR1 as SGHRS and CDR2 as YFSETQ. V lost 4 bases and J 6 bases, leaving 14 bases between the germline ends. The chain's CDR3 is CASSPLSAGEQYF. CDR3 coding DNA: TGCGCCAGCAGCCCACTTTCAGCGGGCGAGCAGTACTTC.

The chain recombines TRBV7-2 with TRBJ2-7; D might be TRBD2 (7 bases). The germline V gene has CDR1 SGHTA and CDR2 FQGNSA. There are 17 residues in the CDR3. Trimming stripped 4 bases from V and 0 bases from J, with 19 bases between. CDR3 residues: CASSSKRGGPSSYEQYF. For the CDR3, the DNA is TGTGCCAGCAGCTCCAAAAGGGGGGGACCGAGCTCCTACGAGCAGTACTTC.

This clonotype occurred a few times. The chain uses TRBV9 and TRBJ2-3, with a tentative D call TRBD2 (6 bases). The CDR3 spans 13 residues. The V end lost 0 bases, the J end lost 10 bases, and 12 bases lay between the germline ends. Germline CDR1 and CDR2: SGDLS and YYNGEE. This chain's CDR3 is CASSVAVGGAQYF. The CDR3 DNA reads as TGTGCCAGCAGCGTAGCTGTGGGGGGTGCGCAGTATTTT.

This clonotype was found a few times. This chain joins TRBV28 and TRBJ2-1, with D unresolved. In germline, CDR1 is MDHEN, CDR2 SYDVKM. Between the trimmed V and J ends, which lost 3 bases and 0 bases, there was a span of 9 bases. The CDR3 length is 15 residues. CDR3 region: CASSFYHSSYNEQFF. The DNA of the CDR3 is TGTGCCAGCAGTTTCTATCATAGCTCCTACAATGAGCAGTTCTTC. The full variable domain, in which reference TRBV28 and TRBJ2-1 provide the parts outside the CDR3, is DVKVTQSSRYLVKRTGEKVFLECVQDMDHENMFWYRQDPGLGLRLIYFSYDVKMKEKGDIPEGYSVSREKKERFSLILESASTNQTSMYLCASSFYHSSYNEQFFGPGTRLTVL.

This clonotype was detected only a few times. The chain combines TRBV5-1 with TRBJ2-6; D is uncertain. From germline, CDR1 is SGHRS and CDR2 YFSETQ. The V and J ends lost 5 bases and 0 bases respectively, with 6 bases between them. CDR3 length equals 14 residues. The CDR3 region has the DNA TGCGCCAGCAGACAGAGCTCTGGGGCCAACGTCCTGACTTTC. Residues: CASRQSSGANVLTF.

This clonotype was detected only a few times. This chain joins TRBV4-1 and TRBJ2-7; D possibly matches TRBD1 or TRBD2 (5 bases each). The germline V gene encodes CDR1 MGHRA and CDR2 YSYEKL. CDR3 length: 15 residues. V was shortened by 4 bases and J by 0 bases, with 13 bases between the two germline ends. CDR3 in DNA: TGCGCCAGCAGCCCTCAGTGGGGGAGCTCCTACGAGCAGTACTTC. The encoded protein is CASSPQWGSSYEQYF.

This clonotype was seen at least ten times. The V and J genes are TRBV20-1 and TRBJ2-7; D might be TRBD1 (6 bases). The CDR3 totals 15 residues. V lost 4 bases and J 3 bases, leaving 19 bases between the germline ends. Germline-derived CDR1 and CDR2 are DFQATT and SNEGSKA (reference sequence). In nucleotides, the CDR3 is TGCAGTGCTAAAAACAGGGTCCTCGTGGACTACGAGCAGTACTTC. It yields the protein CSAKNRVLVDYEQYF.

The V call is TRBV20-1, the J call TRBJ2-3; 10 bases align to TRBD2. CDR3 length equals 15 residues. The V segment lost 5 bases and the J segment 6 bases; nucleotides outside the gene matches: 11. CDR1 is DFQATT, CDR2 SNEGSKA, per germline (reference sequence). CDR3 in DNA: TGCAGTGCTGTGGTACTAGCGGGACTTGGGGATACGCAGTATTTT. The encoded protein is CSAVVLAGLGDTQYF.

The CDR3 sequence is CASSQALGSEKLFF. CDR3 sequence (DNA): TGCGCCAGCAGCCAAGCTTTGGGGAGTGAAAAACTGTTTTTT. This chain uses TRBV4-3 with TRBJ1-4; D gene unclear. The CDR3 has 14 residues. The germline CDR1 and CDR2 sequences are LGHNA and YSLEER. Trimming stripped 1 base from V and 7 bases from J, with 10 bases between.

This clonotype has more than one count but fewer than ten. The CDR3 DNA sequence: TGTGCCAGCAGCTTAAATATCAATGAGCAGTTCTTC. As protein: CASSLNINEQFF. The rearrangement uses TRBV11-2 and TRBJ2-1, with D unresolved. Germline V gene data show CDR1 as SGHAT and CDR2 as FQNNGV. This CDR3 has 12 residues. Deletions cut 2 bases from V and 6 bases from J, with 5 bases between.

Only a few counts were recorded for this clonotype. The V and J genes are TRBV12-3 or TRBV12-4 and TRBJ1-4, with D maybe TRBD1 (6 bases). CDR3 size: 14 residues. Trimming removed 0 bases from V and 5 bases from J, with 7 bases in between. CDR3 amino acids: CASSLADRNEKLFF. CDR3 coding DNA: TGTGCCAGCAGTTTAGCGGACAGAAATGAAAAACTGTTTTTT.

V gene TRBV5-1 combines with J gene TRBJ2-6; D possibly corresponds to TRBD1 (5 bases). CDR3 length: 15 residues. Between the trimmed V and J ends, which lost 1 base and 12 bases, there was a span of 17 bases. CDR1 and CDR2 from the germline V gene are SGHRS and YFSETQ. The CDR3 loop is CASSLTQGAATVLTF. In nucleotides, the CDR3 is TGCGCCAGCAGCTTGACTCAAGGGGCGGCTACCGTCCTGACTTTC.

The CDR3 loop is CASSQGTRGNQPQHF. For the CDR3, the DNA is TGTGCCAGCAGCCAAGGTACGCGGGGCAATCAGCCCCAGCATTTT. J is TRBJ1-5 and V is TRBV4-2; D is ambiguous. Germline CDR1 and CDR2: LGHNA and YNFKEQ. This CDR3 is 15 amino acids long. The V and J ends lost 1 base and 2 bases respectively, with 9 bases between them.

This clonotype was seen only a few times. The V and J genes are TRBV28 and TRBJ2-2; D tentatively reads TRBD1 or TRBD2 (5 bases each). V lost 6 bases and J 3 bases, leaving 11 bases between the germline ends. Germline CDR1 and CDR2: MDHEN and SYDVKM. The CDR3 runs to 14 residues. CDR3 region: CASRGVRDTGELFF. CDR3 nucleotides: TGTGCCAGCAGGGGGGTTCGGGACACCGGGGAGCTGTTTTTT. Filled out from reference TRBV28 and TRBJ2-2, the complete variable domain reads DVKVTQSSRYLVKRTGEKVFLECVQDMDHENMFWYRQDPGLGLRLIYFSYDVKMKEKGDIPEGYSVSREKKERFSLILESASTNQTSMYLCASRGVRDTGELFFGEGSRLTVL.

This chain uses TRBV7-2 with TRBJ2-7; perhaps TRBD2 as D (7 bases). This CDR3 spans 14 amino acids. Germline V lookup: CDR1 SGHTA, CDR2 FQGNSA. The V and J ends lost 5 bases and 3 bases respectively, with 14 bases between them. The CDR3 loop is CASSPPGGLYEQYF. DNA for the CDR3: TGTGCCAGCAGCCCTCCGGGGGGCCTCTACGAGCAGTACTTC.

This chain uses TRBV6-1 with TRBJ1-4; no firm D call. There are 15 residues in the CDR3. Germline CDR1 MNHNS, CDR2 SASEGT. Trimming removed 3 bases from V and 7 bases from J, with 15 bases in between. In DNA form, the CDR3 reads TGTGCCAGCAGTGACTTGCCGTGGAGTGGTGAAAAACTGTTTTTT. Its translation: CASSDLPWSGEKLFF.

The CDR3 sequence is CSVFRDTYEQYF. CDR3 nucleotide sequence: TGCAGTGTCTTCAGGGACACCTACGAGCAGTACTTC. The chain employs TRBV20-1 and TRBJ2-7; perhaps TRBD1 as D (6 bases). From germline, CDR1 is DFQATT and CDR2 SNEGSKA (reference sequence). V was pared by 7 bases and J by 2 bases, with 12 bases between. The CDR3 is made up of 12 amino acids.

This clonotype was recorded a few times. The genes are TRBV4-2 and TRBJ2-1, with 9 bases aligning to TRBD2. Germline loops: CDR1 LGHNA, CDR2 YNFKEQ. CDR3 length: 17 residues. Losses at the gene ends were 0 bases for V and 0 bases for J; bases not matched to a gene: 3. The CDR3 coding sequence is TGTGCCAGCAGCCAAGAGCTTAGCGGGAGCTCCTACAATGAGCAGTTCTTC. It translates to CASSQELSGSSYNEQFF.

This chain links TRBV7-9 with TRBJ1-4; D is ambiguous. The germline V and J ends were trimmed by 5 bases and 8 bases, with 9 bases remaining between them. This CDR3 has 12 amino acids. Germline-derived CDR1 and CDR2 are SEHNR and FQNEAQ (reference sequence). CDR3 sequence reads: CASSHGSEKLFF. The CDR3 region has the DNA TGTGCCAGCAGCCACGGATCGGAAAAACTGTTTTTT.

This chain connects TRBV6-1 to TRBJ1-5; 9 bases fit TRBD1. Germline V gives CDR1 MNHNS, CDR2 SASEGT. J gave up 7 bases and V 3 bases, and 7 bases lay outside the gene matches. This CDR3 comprises 15 residues. The chain's CDR3 is CASSDGTGLWQPQHF. The CDR3 DNA is TGTGCCAGCAGTGATGGGACAGGGTTGTGGCAGCCCCAGCATTTT.

This clonotype was seen repeatedly, ten times or more. The chain combines TRBV18 with TRBJ2-2; D perhaps matches TRBD2 (6 bases). CDR3 size: 14 residues. CDR1 KGHSH and CDR2 LQKENI come from the germline V gene. With 6 bases removed from V and 1 base from J, the gap between germline ends came to 9 bases. The CDR3 reads CASSPAGNTGELFF. CDR3 DNA: TGTGCCAGCTCCCCAGCGGGGAACACCGGGGAGCTGTTTTTT.

CDR3 in amino acids: CASSLEYALNGELFF. In nucleotides, the CDR3 is TGCGCCAGCAGCTTGGAATATGCTCTGAACGGGGAGCTGTTTTTT. The chain has TRBV5-1 and TRBJ2-2; D ambiguous. Germline values: CDR1 SGHRS, CDR2 YFSETQ. The V end lost 0 bases, the J end lost 7 bases, and 13 bases lay between the germline ends. There are 15 residues in the CDR3. The full variable domain, its missing parts supplied by reference TRBV5-1 and TRBJ2-2, is KAGVTQTPRYLIKTRGQQVTLSCSPISGHRSVSWYQQTPGQGLQFLFEYFSETQRNKGNFPGRFSGRQFSNSRSEMNVSTLELGDSALYLCASSLEYALNGELFFGEGSRLTVL.

This clonotype was counted a few times. The chain couples TRBV12-3 or TRBV12-4 to TRBJ1-6; no reliable D call. V gave up 3 bases and J gave up 8 bases, with 8 bases separating them. There are 13 residues in the CDR3. CDR3 sequence (DNA): TGTGCCAGCAGTTTCTTAAGGGATTCACCCCTCCACTTT. This codes for CASSFLRDSPLHF.

V usage is TRBV20-1 and J usage is TRBJ2-7, with a weak D call TRBD2 (5 bases). From germline, CDR1 is DFQATT and CDR2 SNEGSKA (reference sequence). The CDR3 contains 13 residues. With 1 base removed from V and 0 bases from J, the gap between germline ends came to 7 bases. The DNA for the CDR3 is TGCAGTGCTAGAGCAGCGGACTCCTACGAGCAGTACTTC. Its translation is CSARAADSYEQYF.

This clonotype has more than one count but fewer than ten. The chain is built from TRBV12-3 or TRBV12-4 and TRBJ1-2; TRBD1 aligns across 8 bases. Losses at the gene ends were 3 bases for V and 7 bases for J; bases not matched to a gene: 10. This CDR3 is 15 amino acids long. As DNA, the CDR3 is TGTGCCAGCAGTTTTGCCGGCAGGGGGCATGGTGGCTACACCTTC. It encodes CASSFAGRGHGGYTF.